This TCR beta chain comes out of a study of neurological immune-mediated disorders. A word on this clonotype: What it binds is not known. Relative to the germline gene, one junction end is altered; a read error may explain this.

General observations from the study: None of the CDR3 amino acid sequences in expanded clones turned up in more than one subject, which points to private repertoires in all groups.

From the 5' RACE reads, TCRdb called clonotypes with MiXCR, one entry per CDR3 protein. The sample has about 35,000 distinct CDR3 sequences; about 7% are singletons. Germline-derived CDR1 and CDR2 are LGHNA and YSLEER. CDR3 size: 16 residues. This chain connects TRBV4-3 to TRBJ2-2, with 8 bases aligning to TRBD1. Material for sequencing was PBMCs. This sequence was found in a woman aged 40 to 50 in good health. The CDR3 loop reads CASNQVETGDTGELFF. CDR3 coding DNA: TGCGCCAGCAACCAAGTTGAGACAGGGGACACAGGGGAGCTGTTTTTT.